Reported below is one TCR beta chain. The sample is drawn from a study of blood T cell repertoires in COVID-19. Study summary: Samples came from the United States, Italy and Spain, spanning acute and convalescent COVID-19. The analysed material was cDNA or gDNA that came from T cells, B-cell-depleted T cells, or PBMCs.

Per the study methods: Counts of nucleated cells, estimated from reference gene primer amplification, were obtained. Assay: immunoSEQ multiplex PCR; the TCRdb copy retains only in-frame clones and omits some. V and J calls and clone size come straight from that table; D and trimming were deduced from the DNA. Among over 100,000 clones listed, 75% to 85% were seen once. The sequence was collected from a man aged 60 to 75 with acute or convalescent COVID-19. Sequenced material: peripheral blood.

The chain's CDR3 is CASSPRRGVSDNEQFF. CDR3 DNA sequence: TGTGCCAGCTCACCACGCAGGGGGGTTTCGGACAATGAGCAGTTCTTC. The chain links TRBV18 to TRBJ2-1; D might be TRBD1 (7 bases). Per germline, CDR1 KGHSH and CDR2 LQKENI. This CDR3 contains 16 residues. The V end was cut by 1 base, the J end by 5 bases, with 15 bases between. Complete variable domain (other parts from reference TRBV18 and TRBJ2-1): NAGVMQNPRHLVRRRGQEARLRCSPMKGHSHVYWYRQLPEEGLKFMVYLQKENIIDESGMPKERFSAEFPKEGPSILRIQQVVRGDSAAYFCASSPRRGVSDNEQFFGPGTRLTVL.